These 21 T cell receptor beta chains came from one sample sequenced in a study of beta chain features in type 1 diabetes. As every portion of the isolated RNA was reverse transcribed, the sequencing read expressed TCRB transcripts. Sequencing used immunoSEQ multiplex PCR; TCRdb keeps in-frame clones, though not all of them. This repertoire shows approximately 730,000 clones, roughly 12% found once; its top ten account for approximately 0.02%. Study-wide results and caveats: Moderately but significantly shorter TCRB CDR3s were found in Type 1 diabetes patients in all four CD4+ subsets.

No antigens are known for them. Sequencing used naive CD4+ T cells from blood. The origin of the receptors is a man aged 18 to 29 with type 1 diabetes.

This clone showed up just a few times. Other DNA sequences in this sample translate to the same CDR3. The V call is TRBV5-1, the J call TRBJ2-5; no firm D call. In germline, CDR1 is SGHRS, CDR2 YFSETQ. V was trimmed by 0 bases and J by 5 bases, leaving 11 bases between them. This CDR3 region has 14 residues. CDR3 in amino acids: CASSLEVGRETQYF. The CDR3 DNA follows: TGCGCCAGCAGCTTGGAGGTGGGCCGGGAGACCCAGTACTTC.

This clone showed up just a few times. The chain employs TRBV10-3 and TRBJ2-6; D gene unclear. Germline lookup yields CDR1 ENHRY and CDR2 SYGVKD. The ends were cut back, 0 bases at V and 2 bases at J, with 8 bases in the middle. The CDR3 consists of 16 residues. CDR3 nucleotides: TGTGCCATCAGTGAGTCCTGGGATACTGGGGCCAACGTCCTGACTTTC. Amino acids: CAISESWDTGANVLTF.

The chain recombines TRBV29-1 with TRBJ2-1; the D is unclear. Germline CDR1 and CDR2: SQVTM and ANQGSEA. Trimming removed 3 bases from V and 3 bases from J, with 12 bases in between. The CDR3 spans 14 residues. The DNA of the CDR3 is TGCAGCGTTGAGGACCGACCAAACTACAATGAGCAGTTCTTC. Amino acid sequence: CSVEDRPNYNEQFF.

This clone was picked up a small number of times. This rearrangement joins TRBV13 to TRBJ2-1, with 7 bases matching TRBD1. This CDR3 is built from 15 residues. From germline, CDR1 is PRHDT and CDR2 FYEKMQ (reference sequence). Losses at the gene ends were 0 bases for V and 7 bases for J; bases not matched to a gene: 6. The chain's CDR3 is CASSLGTGSDNEQFF. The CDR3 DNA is TGTGCCAGCAGCTTAGGGACAGGGTCGGATAATGAGCAGTTCTTC.

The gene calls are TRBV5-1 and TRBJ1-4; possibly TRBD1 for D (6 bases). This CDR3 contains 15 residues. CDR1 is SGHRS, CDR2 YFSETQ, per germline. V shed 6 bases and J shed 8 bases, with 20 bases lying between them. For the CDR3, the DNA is TGCGCCAGCACCCTTCGGGGGCAGGGCACAGAAAAACTGTTTTTT. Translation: CASTLRGQGTEKLFF. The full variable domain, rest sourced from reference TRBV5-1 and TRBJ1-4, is KAGVTQTPRYLIKTRGQQVTLSCSPISGHRSVSWYQQTPGQGLQFLFEYFSETQRNKGNFPGRFSGRQFSNSRSEMNVSTLELGDSALYLCASTLRGQGTEKLFFGSGTQLSVL.

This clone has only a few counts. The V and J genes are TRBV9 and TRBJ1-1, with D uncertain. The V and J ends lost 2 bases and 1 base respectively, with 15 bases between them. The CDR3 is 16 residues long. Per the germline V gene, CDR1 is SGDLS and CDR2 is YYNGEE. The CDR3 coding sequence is TGTGCCAGCAGCGTCCTCTCCCATCAATGGAACACTGAAGCTTTCTTT. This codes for CASSVLSHQWNTEAFF.

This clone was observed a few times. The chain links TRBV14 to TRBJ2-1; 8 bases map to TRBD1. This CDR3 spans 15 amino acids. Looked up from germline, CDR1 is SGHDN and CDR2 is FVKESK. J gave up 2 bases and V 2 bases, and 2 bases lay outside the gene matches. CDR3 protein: CASSQIQGAYNEQFF. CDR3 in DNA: TGTGCCAGCAGCCAAATACAGGGGGCCTACAATGAGCAGTTCTTC.

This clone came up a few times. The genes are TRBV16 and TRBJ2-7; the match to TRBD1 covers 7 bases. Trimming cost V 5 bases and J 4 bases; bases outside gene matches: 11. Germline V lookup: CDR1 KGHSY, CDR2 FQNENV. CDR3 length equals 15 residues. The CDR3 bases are TGTGCCAGCAGCGGGGGACAGTTAGCGATTTACGAGCAGTACTTC. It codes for CASSGGQLAIYEQYF. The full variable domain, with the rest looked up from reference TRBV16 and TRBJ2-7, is GEEVAQTPKHLVRGEGQKAKLYCAPIKGHSYVFWYQQVLKNEFKFLISFQNENVFDETGMPKERFSAKCLPNSPCSLEIQATKLEDSAVYFCASSGGQLAIYEQYFGPGTRLTVT.

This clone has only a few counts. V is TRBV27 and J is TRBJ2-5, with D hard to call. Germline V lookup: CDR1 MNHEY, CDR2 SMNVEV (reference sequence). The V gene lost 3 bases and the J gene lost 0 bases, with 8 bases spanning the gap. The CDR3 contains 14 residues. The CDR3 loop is CASSLRFYQETQYF. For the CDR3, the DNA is TGTGCCAGCAGTTTGAGGTTCTACCAAGAGACCCAGTACTTC.

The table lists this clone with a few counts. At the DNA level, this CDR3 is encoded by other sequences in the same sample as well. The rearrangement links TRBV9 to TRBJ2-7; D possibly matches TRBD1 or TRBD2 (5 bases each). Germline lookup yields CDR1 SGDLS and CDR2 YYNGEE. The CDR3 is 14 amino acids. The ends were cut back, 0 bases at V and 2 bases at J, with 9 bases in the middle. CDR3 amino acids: CASSVGQGAYEQYF. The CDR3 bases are TGTGCCAGCAGCGTAGGTCAGGGAGCCTACGAGCAGTACTTC.

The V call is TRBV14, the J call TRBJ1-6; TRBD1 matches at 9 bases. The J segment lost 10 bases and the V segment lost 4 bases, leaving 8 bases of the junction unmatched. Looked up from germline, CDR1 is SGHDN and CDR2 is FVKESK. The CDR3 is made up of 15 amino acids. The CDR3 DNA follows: TGTGCCAGCAGCCCCGGGACAGGGTTTCTGTCACCCCTCCACTTT. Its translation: CASSPGTGFLSPLHF.

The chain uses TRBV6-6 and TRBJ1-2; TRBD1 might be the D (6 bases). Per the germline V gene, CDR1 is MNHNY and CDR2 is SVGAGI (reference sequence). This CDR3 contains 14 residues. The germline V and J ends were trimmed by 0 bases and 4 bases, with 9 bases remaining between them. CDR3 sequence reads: CASSYSGGPYGYTF. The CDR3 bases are TGTGCCAGCAGTTACTCGGGGGGCCCCTATGGCTACACCTTC.

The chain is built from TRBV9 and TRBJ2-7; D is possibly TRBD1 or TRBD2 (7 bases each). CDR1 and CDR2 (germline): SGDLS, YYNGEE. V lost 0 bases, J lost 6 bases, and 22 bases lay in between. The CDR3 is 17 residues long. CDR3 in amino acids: CASSVEGGDSILGEQYF. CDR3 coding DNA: TGTGCCAGCAGCGTAGAGGGAGGGGACAGTATACTGGGCGAGCAGTACTTC.

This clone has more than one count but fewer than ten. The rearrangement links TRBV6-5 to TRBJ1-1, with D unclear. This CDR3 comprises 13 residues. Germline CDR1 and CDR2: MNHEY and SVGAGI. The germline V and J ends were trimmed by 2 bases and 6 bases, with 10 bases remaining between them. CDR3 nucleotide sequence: TGTGCCAGCAGTTACACGGCAGGCGCTGAAGCTTTCTTT. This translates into CASSYTAGAEAFF.

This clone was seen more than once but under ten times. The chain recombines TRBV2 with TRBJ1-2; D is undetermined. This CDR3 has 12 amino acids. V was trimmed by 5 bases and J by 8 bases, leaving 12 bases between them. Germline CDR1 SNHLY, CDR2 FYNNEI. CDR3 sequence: CASSYKEEGYTF. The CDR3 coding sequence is TGTGCCAGCAGTTACAAGGAGGAAGGCTACACCTTC.

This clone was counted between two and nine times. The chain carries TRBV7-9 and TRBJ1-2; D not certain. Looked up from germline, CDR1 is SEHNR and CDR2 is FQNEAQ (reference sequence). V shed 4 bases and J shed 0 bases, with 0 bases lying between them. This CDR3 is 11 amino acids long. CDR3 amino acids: CASSSNYGYTF. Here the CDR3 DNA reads TGTGCCAGCAGCTCTAACTATGGCTACACCTTC.

CDR3 protein: CASSWTGGNSGANVLTF. In DNA form, the CDR3 reads TGTGCCAGCAGTTGGACAGGGGGCAACTCTGGGGCCAACGTCCTGACTTTC. The V call is TRBV27, the J call TRBJ2-6, with TRBD1 identical over 11 bases. The CDR3 covers 17 residues. The trim removed 4 bases at V and 0 bases at J, leaving 2 bases unmatched. Germline V gene sequence: CDR1 MNHEY, CDR2 SMNVEV (reference sequence).

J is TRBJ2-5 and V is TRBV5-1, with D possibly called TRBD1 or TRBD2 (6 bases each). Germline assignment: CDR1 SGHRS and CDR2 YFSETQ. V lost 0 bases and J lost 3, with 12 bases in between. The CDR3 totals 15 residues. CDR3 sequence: CASSLEGGMKETQYF. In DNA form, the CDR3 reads TGCGCCAGCAGCTTGGAGGGGGGAATGAAAGAGACCCAGTACTTC.

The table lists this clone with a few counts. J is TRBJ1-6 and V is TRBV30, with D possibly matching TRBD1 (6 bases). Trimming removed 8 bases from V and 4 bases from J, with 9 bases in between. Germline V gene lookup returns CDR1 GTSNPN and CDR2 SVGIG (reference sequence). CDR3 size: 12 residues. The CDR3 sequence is CAGDTYNSPLHF. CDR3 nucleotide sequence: TGTGCCGGGGACACTTATAATTCACCCCTCCACTTT.

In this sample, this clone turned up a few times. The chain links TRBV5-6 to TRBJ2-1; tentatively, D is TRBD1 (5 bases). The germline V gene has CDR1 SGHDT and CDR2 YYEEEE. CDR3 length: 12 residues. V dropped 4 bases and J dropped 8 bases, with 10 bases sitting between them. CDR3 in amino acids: CASSLWGDEQFF. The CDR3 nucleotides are TGTGCCAGCAGCCTGTGGGGCGATGAGCAGTTCTTC.

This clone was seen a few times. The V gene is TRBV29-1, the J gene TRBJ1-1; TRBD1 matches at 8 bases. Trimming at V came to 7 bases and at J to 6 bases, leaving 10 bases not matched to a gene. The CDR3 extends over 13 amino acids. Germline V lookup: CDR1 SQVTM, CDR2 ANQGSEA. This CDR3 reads CSAGGQAGSEAFF. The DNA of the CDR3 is TGCAGCGCCGGGGGACAGGCAGGCTCTGAAGCTTTCTTT.